A selection of T cell receptor beta chains follows, all from one sample in a study of human T cells and chemical hapten exposure. Using its own MiXCR run on the RACE reads, TCRdb lists one record per CDR3 protein. Seen here are over 50,000 distinct CDR3 sequences, roughly 9% observed once, and the top ten hold around a tenth. Sequenced material: whole blood, taken in connection with sensitization to the hapten diphenylcyclopropenone (DPC). The origin of the receptors is a woman in her 30s with alopecia areata. Some clones in this sample may be carry-over from other donors' samples. Both conserved end residues are part of each CDR3. D genes are given only for firm matches. Clone size is given for some rows only: seen once, a few or many times, or a class if the clone is expanded.

j_call d_call clone_size v_call cdr3_aa cdr3_nt
TRBJ1-1 TRBD1 few TRBV20-1 CSARDRTGGRTEAFF TGCAGTGCTAGAGATCGGACAGGGGGGCGGACTGAAGCTTTCTTT
TRBJ1-1 TRBD1 few TRBV9 CASSPLDRVPFF TGTGCCAGCAGCCCATTAGACAGGGTGCCTTTCTTT
TRBJ1-6 - few TRBV5-1 CASSLVAAASYNSPLHF TGCGCCAGCAGCCTGGTTGCGGCCGCCTCCTATAATTCACCCCTCCACTTT
TRBJ1-6 TRBD1 - TRBV28 CASSNLDRRRSPLHF TGTGCCAGCAGTAACCTGGACAGGAGGAGATCACCCCTCCACTTT
TRBJ2-1 - many TRBV6-2/TRBV6-3 CASGPGGTIPNEQFF TGTGCCAGCGGACCTGGGGGGACCATACCCAATGAGCAGTTCTTC
TRBJ2-7 - - TRBV28 CASSFEGSPYEQYF TGTGCCAGCAGTTTTGAAGGAAGCCCCTACGAGCAGTACTTC
TRBJ2-7 - few TRBV7-2 CASSLSGTVGNEQYF TGTGCCAGCAGCCTCTCCGGGACGGTGGGGAACGAGCAGTACTTC
TRBJ1-4 - - TRBV7-9 CASRSTNEKLFF TGTGCCAGCAGATCAACTAATGAAAAACTGTTTTTT
TRBJ2-3 TRBD1 many TRBV15 CATSRLITGGLWDRSTDTQYF TGTGCCACCAGCAGGCTCATCACAGGGGGGTTATGGGACAGAAGCACAGATACGCAGTATTTT
TRBJ2-7 - - TRBV7-6 CASSLATSGQPNSYEQYF TGTGCCAGCAGCTTAGCTACATCGGGGCAGCCAAACTCCTACGAGCAGTACTTC
TRBJ1-5 - many TRBV28 CASTPQPQHF TGTGCCAGCACCCCCCAGCCCCAGCATTTT
TRBJ1-5 - many TRBV5-5 CASSLGQGSQPQHF TGTGCCAGCAGCTTGGGGCAGGGTAGTCAGCCCCAGCATTTT
TRBJ2-7 TRBD1 - TRBV11-3 CASSPGTGMDEQYF TGTGCCAGCAGCCCGGGGACAGGGATGGACGAGCAGTACTTC
TRBJ2-6 - few TRBV4-2 CASSPRDSGANVLTF TGTGCCAGCAGCCCGCGGGACTCTGGGGCCAACGTCCTGACTTTC
TRBJ1-1 TRBD1 many TRBV2 CASRSYPGQDGMNTEAFF TGTGCCAGCAGGTCCTATCCGGGACAGGATGGAATGAACACTGAAGCTTTCTTT
TRBJ2-2 - few TRBV6-6 CATPKPPNGGTGELFF TGTGCCACCCCGAAGCCCCCGAACGGGGGCACCGGGGAGCTGTTTTTT